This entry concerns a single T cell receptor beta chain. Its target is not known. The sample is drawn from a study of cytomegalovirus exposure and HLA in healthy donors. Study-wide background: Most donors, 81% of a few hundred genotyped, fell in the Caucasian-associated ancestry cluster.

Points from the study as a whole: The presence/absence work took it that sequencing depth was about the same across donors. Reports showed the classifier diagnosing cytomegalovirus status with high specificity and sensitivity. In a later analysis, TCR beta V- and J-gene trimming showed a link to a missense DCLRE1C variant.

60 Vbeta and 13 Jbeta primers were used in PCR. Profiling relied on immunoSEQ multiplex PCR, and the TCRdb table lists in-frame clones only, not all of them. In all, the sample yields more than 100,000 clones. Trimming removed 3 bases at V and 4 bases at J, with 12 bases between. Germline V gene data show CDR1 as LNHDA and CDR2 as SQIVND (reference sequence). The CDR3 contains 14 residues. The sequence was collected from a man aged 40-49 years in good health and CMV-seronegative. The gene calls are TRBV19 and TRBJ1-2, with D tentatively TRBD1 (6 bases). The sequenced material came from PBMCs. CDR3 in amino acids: CASSMGTGIYGYTF. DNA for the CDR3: TGTGCCAGTAGTATGGGCACAGGGATCTATGGCTACACCTTC.